The 10 T cell receptor beta chains below were found in one sample sequenced in a study of identical twins. TCRdb ran MiXCR on the 5' RACE reads and lists one entry per CDR3 protein. The sample holds about 450,000 distinct CDR3 sequences; around a sixth are singletons and the top ten take around 12%. The sequencing sample was made of naive T cells sorted from blood. The source is a man aged 50-59 years in good health.

The chain combines TRBV29-1 with TRBJ1-2, with D perhaps matching TRBD1 (6 bases). V lost 4 bases, J lost 6 bases, and 6 bases lay in between. This CDR3 region has 10 residues. The germline gives CDR1 SQVTM, CDR2 ANQGSEA. The CDR3 coding sequence is TGCAGCGTTGGACAGGATGGCTACACCTTC. Protein: CSVGQDGYTF.

V and J are TRBV7-8 and TRBJ2-5, with 7 bases matching TRBD2. The CDR3 is 12 amino acids. V shed 1 base, J shed 7 bases, and the junction held 0 bases outside the gene matches. Germline CDR1 reads SGHVS; CDR2 reads FQNEAQ. The CDR3 DNA is TGTGCCAGCAGCTTAGGGGAGGGGACCCAGTACTTC. Translating it yields CASSLGEGTQYF.

This chain connects TRBV7-9 to TRBJ2-3; D remains unclear. The germline gives CDR1 SEHNR, CDR2 FQNEAQ (reference sequence). With 4 bases removed from V and 12 bases from J, the gap between germline ends came to 14 bases. CDR3 length: 12 amino acids. The DNA for the CDR3 is TGTGCCAGCAGCTCCGGGCCGACCCTTCAGTATTTT. Protein: CASSSGPTLQYF.

This clonotype was detected a few times. Here the CDR3 reads CASSFDTSNQPQHF. CDR3 nucleotide sequence: TGCGCCAGCAGCTTCGACACTAGCAATCAGCCCCAGCATTTT. The rearrangement uses TRBV4-1 and TRBJ1-5; D is ambiguous. The CDR3 spans 14 residues. The germline V gene has CDR1 MGHRA and CDR2 YSYEKL. V shed 5 bases and J shed 0 bases, with 8 bases lying between them.

This clonotype was detected only a few times. The chain is built from TRBV20-1 and TRBJ1-1; D possibly corresponds to TRBD1 (5 bases). Germline CDR1 DFQATT, CDR2 SNEGSKA (reference sequence). The CDR3 runs to 12 residues. V lost 6 bases and J lost 4, with 12 bases in between. For the CDR3, the DNA is TGCAGTGCCACGGGGGGACCCACTGAAGCTTTCTTT. It translates to CSATGGPTEAFF.

This sequence joins TRBV20-1 and TRBJ2-1, with 13 bases that match TRBD2. V shed 6 bases, J shed 10 bases, and the junction held 12 bases outside the gene matches. Germline V gene lookup returns CDR1 DFQATT and CDR2 SNEGSKA (reference sequence). The length of the CDR3 is 15 residues. CDR3 DNA: TGCAGTGCACGGACTAGCGGGAGAGCTAGGCGGGAGCAGTTCTTC. Translation: CSARTSGRARREQFF.

The CDR3 here is CASSPYRSYNEQFF. DNA for the CDR3: TGTGCCAGCAGCCCTTACAGATCCTACAATGAGCAGTTCTTC. This chain connects TRBV12-3 or TRBV12-4 to TRBJ2-1; D call uncertain. Between the trimmed V and J ends, which lost 6 bases and 1 base, there was a span of 10 bases. There are 14 residues in the CDR3.

This clonotype was seen ten or more times. This rearrangement joins TRBV6-2 or TRBV6-3 to TRBJ2-2, with 8 bases aligning to TRBD1. V shed 0 bases and J 3 bases; nucleotides not matched to a gene: 6. From germline, CDR1 is MNHEY and CDR2 SVGEGT. This CDR3 spans 17 amino acids. CDR3: CASSYSRQGWDTGELFF. For the CDR3, the DNA is TGTGCCAGCAGTTACTCCAGACAGGGGTGGGACACCGGGGAGCTGTTTTTT.

This clonotype was detected only a few times. The V call is TRBV7-8, the J call TRBJ2-1, with 10 bases aligning to TRBD2. The germline gives CDR1 SGHVS, CDR2 FQNEAQ. The CDR3 consists of 17 residues. V lost 2 bases to trimming and J lost 4 bases; unmatched junction nucleotides: 8. This CDR3 reads CASSLRTGLALYNEQFF. CDR3 coding DNA: TGTGCCAGCAGCTTAAGAACGGGACTAGCGTTGTACAATGAGCAGTTCTTC.

The chain links TRBV12-3 or TRBV12-4 to TRBJ2-3; D unresolved. V was pared by 1 base and J by 1 base, with 9 bases between. This CDR3 is 15 amino acids long. CDR3 residues: CASSLEPAGTDTQYF. The CDR3 DNA sequence: TGTGCCAGCAGTTTAGAGCCCGCCGGCACAGATACGCAGTATTTT.